The T cell receptor beta chain described here comes from a study of cytomegalovirus exposure and HLA in healthy donors. Vbeta (60) and Jbeta (13) primers were used in the PCR. Sequenced by immunoSEQ multiplex PCR; TCRdb stores in-frame clones only, minus some. Counted here are around 130,000 clones, under 85% occurring once; the ten biggest clones make up more than 1.5%. This CDR3 contains 14 residues. V was shortened by 0 bases and J by 10 bases, with 15 bases between the two germline ends. Germline V gives CDR1 MGHRA, CDR2 YSYEKL. Study-level findings and limits: Sequencing had likely introduced a cluster of highly shared sequence variants as an artifact. With later analysis, a missense DCLRE1C variant became linked to TCR beta V- and J-gene trimming.

Concerning this clone: The target antigen is unknown.

This clonotype was sampled from a boy aged 5-17 years in good health and CMV-seronegative. The sample was PBMCs. The chain combines TRBV4-1 with TRBJ1-1, with unresolved D. Written as DNA, the CDR3 is TGCGCCAGCAGCCAAGAGAGCCGCGGGGTGGGAGCTTTCTTT. As protein: CASSQESRGVGAFF.